The 25 T cell receptor beta chains presented below share a single source sample, sequenced in a study of control samples from healthy donors and cancer patients. This table comes from immunoSEQ multiplex PCR, and its TCRdb copy is limited to in-frame clones, with some not included. The sample holds approximately 100,000 clones, 90% seen once. Sequencing used blood. The receptors derive from a human donor in good health. The donor label of this sample is uncertain.

This chain joins TRBV18 and TRBJ2-5, with TRBD2 matching 13 bases. Germline V gene data show CDR1 as KGHSH and CDR2 as LQKENI. The V segment lost 4 bases and the J segment 4 bases; nucleotides outside the gene matches: 3. This CDR3 has 15 residues. CDR3 amino acids: CASSRTSGGLETQYF. Here the CDR3 DNA reads TGTGCCAGCTCACGGACTAGCGGGGGCTTAGAGACCCAGTACTTC.

This clone showed up just once. The V gene is TRBV6-6, the J gene TRBJ1-6; 8 nucleotides line up with TRBD1. CDR1 is MNHNY, CDR2 SVGAGI, per germline (reference sequence). This CDR3 comprises 14 residues. J was trimmed by 7 bases and V by 7 bases; bases with no gene match: 6. For the CDR3, the DNA is TGTGCCAGCACTTCGGGACAGGTGAATTCACCCCTCCACTTT. Its protein is CASTSGQVNSPLHF.

Only one count was recorded for this clone. This chain uses TRBV2 with TRBJ1-5, with a weak D call TRBD1 (5 bases). The CDR3 has 16 residues. In germline, CDR1 is SNHLY, CDR2 FYNNEI. Trimming removed 3 bases from V and 5 bases from J, with 17 bases in between. CDR3 loop: CASSDGRVGTYQPQHF. The CDR3 nucleotides read TGTGCCAGCAGTGATGGTAGAGTAGGGACCTATCAGCCCCAGCATTTT.

This chain links TRBV6-5 with TRBJ2-5, with 8 nucleotides matching TRBD2. V dropped 6 bases and J dropped 1; count of bases not matched to a gene: 7. There are 15 residues in the CDR3. Germline V gene data show CDR1 as MNHEY and CDR2 as SVGAGI. The CDR3 loop reads CASSGGGSRQETQYF. The CDR3 bases are TGTGCCAGCAGCGGGGGGGGAAGCCGCCAAGAGACCCAGTACTTC.

The chain employs TRBV5-8 and TRBJ1-1; D remains unclear. The CDR3 is 12 amino acids. Germline CDR1 SGHTS, CDR2 YDEGEE. With 4 bases removed from V and 10 bases from J, the gap between germline ends came to 14 bases. CDR3 coding DNA: TGTGCCAGCAGCCCGTTCTCGGAGGCAGCTTTCTTT. Translating it yields CASSPFSEAAFF. Full variable domain (missing parts from reference TRBV5-8 and TRBJ1-1): EAGVTQSPTHLIKTRGQQATLRCSPISGHTSVYWYQQALGLGLQFLLWYDEGEERNRGNFPPRFSGRQFPNYSSELNVNALELEDSALYLCASSPFSEAAFFGQGTRLTVV.

This clone came up once. The V call is TRBV5-5, the J call TRBJ1-3, with TRBD1 matching over 12 bases. The CDR3 loop spans 17 amino acids. Trimming at V came to 0 bases and at J to 3 bases, leaving 4 bases not matched to a gene. The germline gives CDR1 SGHKS, CDR2 YYEKEE (reference sequence). The CDR3 here is CASSLAGTGGFGNTIYF. The CDR3 DNA reads as TGTGCCAGCAGCTTGGCTGGGACAGGGGGCTTTGGAAACACCATATATTTT. Variable domain in full (rest from reference TRBV5-5 and TRBJ1-3): DAGVTQSPTHLIKTRGQQVTLRCSPISGHKSVSWYQQVLGQGPQFIFQYYEKEERGRGNFPDRFSARQFPNYSSELNVNALLLGDSALYLCASSLAGTGGFGNTIYFGEGSWLTVV.

The chain couples TRBV25-1 to TRBJ2-6, with 7 bases that match TRBD1. V was pared by 8 bases and J by 0 bases, with 4 bases of the junction left unmatched. From germline, CDR1 is MGHDK and CDR2 SYGVNS. The CDR3 is 15 residues long. The CDR3 DNA reads TGTGCCAGCTTGGGGACAGTCTCTGGGGCCAACGTCCTGACTTTC. This sequence encodes CASLGTVSGANVLTF.

This clone was detected only a few times. The J gene is TRBJ2-1, the V gene TRBV6-5; 11 bases agree with TRBD2. Germline V gene data show CDR1 as MNHEY and CDR2 as SVGAGI. Trimming at V came to 5 bases and at J to 7 bases, leaving 4 bases not matched to a gene. The CDR3 loop spans 14 amino acids. The CDR3 here is CASSKGLAENEQFF. In nucleotides, the CDR3 is TGTGCCAGCAGTAAGGGACTAGCGGAAAATGAGCAGTTCTTC.

The V and J genes are TRBV5-4 and TRBJ1-2, with D possibly being TRBD1 (6 bases). This CDR3 contains 13 residues. Germline-derived CDR1 and CDR2 are SGHNT and YYREEE (reference sequence). V dropped 3 bases and J dropped 4 bases, with 10 bases sitting between them. CDR3 nucleotides: TGTGCCAGCAGCTACGACAGGTTCTATGGCTACACCTTC. Translating gives CASSYDRFYGYTF.

The CDR3 DNA reads TGTGCCAGCAGCTTGGGGACTAGCGGGGACGGAAGCAATGAGCAGTTCTTC. Translated: CASSLGTSGDGSNEQFF. The rearrangement links TRBV11-3 to TRBJ2-1; 13 bases fit TRBD2. Unmatched junction bases numbered 8, after V lost 3 bases and J lost 6 bases. CDR1 and CDR2 (germline): SGHNT, YENEEA. The CDR3 extends over 17 amino acids. Combining the CDR3 with reference TRBV11-3 and TRBJ2-1 gives the whole variable domain EAGVVQSPRYKIIEKKQPVAFWCNPISGHNTLYWYLQNLGQGPELLIRYENEEAVDDSQLPKDRFSAERLKGVDSTLKIQPAELGDSAVYLCASSLGTSGDGSNEQFFGPGTRLTVL.

This clone turned up a few times. This chain joins TRBV2 and TRBJ1-5; D might be TRBD1 (5 bases). The V and J ends lost 2 bases and 15 bases respectively, with 14 bases between them. This CDR3 is 12 amino acids long. Germline assignment: CDR1 SNHLY and CDR2 FYNNEI. The CDR3 DNA reads TGTGCCAGCAGTGAATTAGGGCAGGGACGGCATTTT. Protein sequence: CASSELGQGRHF.

The chain recombines TRBV7-9 with TRBJ1-1, with D uncertain. V lost 1 base and J lost 0, with 9 bases in between. Germline lookup yields CDR1 SEHNR and CDR2 FQNEAQ (reference sequence). The CDR3 is 15 amino acids. CDR3 loop: CASSLGGSMNTEAFF. DNA of the CDR3: TGTGCCAGCAGCTTAGGAGGTTCAATGAACACTGAAGCTTTCTTT.

J is TRBJ1-2 and V is TRBV10-2; D is uncertain. The CDR3 runs to 15 residues. V shed 3 bases and J shed 0 bases, with 11 bases lying between them. Germline CDR1 is WSHSY and CDR2 is SAAADI. CDR3 nucleotide sequence: TGCGCCAGCAGTGATTCGGGGTTTGCTAACTATGGCTACACCTTC. This sequence encodes CASSDSGFANYGYTF.

The chain joins TRBV18 to TRBJ1-1; unclear D gene. The V and J ends lost 2 bases and 0 bases respectively, with 10 bases between them. There are 15 residues in the CDR3. Germline CDR1 and CDR2: KGHSH and LQKENI. DNA for the CDR3: TGTGCCAGCTCACCATACCTCAGCATGAACACTGAAGCTTTCTTT. Its protein product is CASSPYLSMNTEAFF.

V gene TRBV27 combines with J gene TRBJ1-6; TRBD1 matches 7 bases. This CDR3 is built from 16 residues. Per the germline V gene, CDR1 is MNHEY and CDR2 is SMNVEV (reference sequence). Germline trimming cut 0 bases from V and 13 bases from J; bases unmatched to any gene: 12. CDR3: CASSLSGTASYRPLHF. The CDR3 DNA follows: TGTGCCAGCAGTTTATCCGGGACAGCCTCATATAGGCCCCTCCACTTT.

A note on this clone: Distinct nucleotide sequences in the sample also encode this CDR3. The gene calls are TRBV24-1 and TRBJ1-5; no reliable D call. V lost 2 bases, J lost 4 bases, and 2 bases lay in between. The CDR3 has 12 amino acids. Germline V CDR1 and CDR2: KGHDR, SFDVKD. The CDR3 region is CATSDSNQPQHF. The DNA for the CDR3 is TGTGCCACCAGTGATTCGAATCAGCCCCAGCATTTT.

The chain links TRBV21-1 to TRBJ1-1. TRBV21-1 is assigned pseudogene status. CDR3 size: 10 residues. The CDR3 region is CASIYTEAFF. The CDR3 DNA reads TGTGCCAGCATTTACACTGAAGCTTTCTTT.

The CDR3 is CATSHRGSLSYEQYF. The CDR3 DNA follows: TGTGCCACCAGCCACAGGGGCTCACTGTCCTACGAGCAGTACTTC. The V and J genes are TRBV24-1 and TRBJ2-7, with TRBD1 identical over 7 bases. Germline V lookup: CDR1 KGHDR, CDR2 SFDVKD. Trimming cost V 7 bases and J 1 base; bases outside gene matches: 9. This CDR3 spans 15 amino acids.

The rearrangement joins TRBV6-5 to TRBJ1-2; D call uncertain. V was pared by 7 bases and J by 0 bases, with 15 bases between. Looked up from germline, CDR1 is MNHEY and CDR2 is SVGAGI. This CDR3 region has 15 residues. For the CDR3, the DNA is TGTGCCAGCACGGAGGGAGGGTTAGCTAACTATGGCTACACCTTC. This sequence encodes CASTEGGLANYGYTF.

The chain is built from TRBV7-3 and TRBJ2-1; 9 nucleotides match TRBD1. This CDR3 has 15 residues. Germline trimming cut 1 base from V and 5 bases from J; bases unmatched to any gene: 3. The germline V gene has CDR1 SGHTA and CDR2 FQGTGA. The CDR3 loop is CASSLMGQGNNEQFF. The CDR3 DNA reads TGTGCCAGCAGCTTAATGGGACAGGGTAACAATGAGCAGTTCTTC.

A single count supports this clone. The chain combines TRBV19 with TRBJ2-7; 7 nucleotides line up with TRBD2. Per the germline V gene, CDR1 is LNHDA and CDR2 is SQIVND (reference sequence). Trimming at V came to 5 bases and at J to 3 bases, leaving 4 bases not matched to a gene. The CDR3 runs to 13 residues. The CDR3 loop is CASSRGDGYEQYF. For the CDR3, the DNA is TGTGCCAGTAGTCGGGGGGACGGCTACGAGCAGTACTTC. Together with reference TRBV19 and TRBJ2-7, the CDR3 gives the full variable domain: DGGITQSPKYLFRKEGQNVTLSCEQNLNHDAMYWYRQDPGQGLRLIYYSQIVNDFQKGDIAEGYSVSREKKESFPLTVTSAQKNPTAFYLCASSRGDGYEQYFGPGTRLTVT.

The chain joins TRBV2 to TRBJ2-1; tentative D call: TRBD2 (6 bases). The CDR3 is made up of 14 amino acids. V was trimmed by 6 bases and J by 10 bases, leaving 19 bases between them. Germline V gene data show CDR1 as SNHLY and CDR2 as FYNNEI. CDR3 DNA: TGTGCCAGCAGCGACCTGTCTGGGGGGACGGAGCAGTTCTTC. Translating it yields CASSDLSGGTEQFF.

This clone was counted a single time. The chain couples TRBV3-1 (or the pseudogene TRBV3-2) to TRBJ2-7; tentative D call: TRBD1 (5 bases). The CDR3 loop spans 13 amino acids. V lost 3 bases, J lost 3 bases, and 9 bases lay in between. In germline, CDR1 is LGHDT, CDR2 YNNKEL (reference sequence). The DNA for the CDR3 is TGTGCCAGCAGCCAGGGGCGAGTCTACGAGCAGTACTTC. Residues: CASSQGRVYEQYF.

The J gene is TRBJ1-4, the V gene TRBV29-1; 7 nucleotides agree with TRBD1. The CDR3 length is 12 residues. V gave up 4 bases and J gave up 7 bases; unmatched junction bases: 3. Germline CDR1 reads SQVTM; CDR2 reads ANQGSEA. CDR3 in amino acids: CSVVGGGEKLFF. The CDR3 DNA reads as TGCAGCGTTGTAGGGGGCGGTGAAAAACTGTTTTTT.

The CDR3 DNA reads as TGTGCCAGCAGCCGGGACACCGGAAACACCATATATTTT. This translates into CASSRDTGNTIYF. J is TRBJ1-3 and V is TRBV2, with D perhaps matching TRBD1 (6 bases). Deletions cut 6 bases from V and 4 bases from J, with 10 bases between. This CDR3 has 13 residues. Per germline, CDR1 SNHLY and CDR2 FYNNEI.